This T cell receptor beta chain was retrieved from a study of neoadjuvant anti-PD-1 for oral cavity cancer. This clone was recorded a few times. Time point: after neoadjuvant nivolumab, at surgical resection. The protocol was immunoSEQ multiplex PCR, while the TCRdb copy is restricted to in-frame clones and leaves out a portion. The sample consists of about 42,000 clones, approximately 80% of them appearing once. This CDR3 region has 15 residues. Germline-derived CDR1 and CDR2 are SQVTM and ANQGSEA. With 5 bases clipped from V and 7 bases from J, the junction kept 11 bases outside the gene matches. This specimen was PBMCs, taken after nivolumab (anti-PD-1) treatment. The rearrangement joins TRBV29-1 to TRBJ1-4, with TRBD1 matching 9 bases. The clonotype originates from a person aged 35-79 years with oral cavity squamous cell carcinoma. This CDR3 is CSVKGGTGSSEKLFF. Written as DNA, the CDR3 is TGCAGCGTTAAGGGGGGGACAGGGAGTTCTGAAAAACTGTTTTTT.